The present TCR beta chain was sequenced within a study of vaccination and CD4 T cells after COVID-19. The overall study: Across the group, participants received two doses of either BNT162b2 or mRNA-1273 vaccine. Overlapping spike peptides of SARS-CoV-2, HCoV-NL63, HCoV-OC43 and HCoV-229E were used, and cells were stimulated with them. Researchers treated control cultures with a CEFX pool, an HIV-1 Nef pool, or no peptide.

In regard to this clonotype: The antigen remains unidentified.

Treatment noted: approximately nine-day PBMC culture with coronavirus spike peptide pools or control peptides (ViraFEST assay). Researchers used the Oncomine TCR Beta short-read assay to sequence DNA from cultured CD4+ T cells. One entry per CDR3 protein results from TCRdb running MiXCR on the PCR reads. The data hold over 5,500 distinct CDR3 sequences, with approximately 51% observed a single time. This TCR was recovered from a human donor who had recovered from COVID-19. The sequencing sample was made of CD4+ T cells from blood, cultured in vitro.

As DNA, the CDR3 is TGTGCCAGCAGCTTAGAGACTAGCGGGAGGGCCCGTAACTACGAGCAGTACTTC. This translates into CASSLETSGRARNYEQYF. V usage is TRBV11-3 and J usage is TRBJ2-7; 14 bases are shared with TRBD2. The CDR3 extends over 18 amino acids. CDR1 is SGHNT, CDR2 YENEEA, per germline. Trimming removed 0 bases from V and 3 bases from J; junction bases left unmatched: 7. Filled out from reference TRBV11-3 and TRBJ2-7, the complete variable domain reads EAGVVQSPRYKIIEKKQPVAFWCNPISGHNTLYWYLQNLGQGPELLIRYENEEAVDDSQLPKDRFSAERLKGVDSTLKIQPAELGDSAVYLCASSLETSGRARNYEQYFGPGTRLTVT.